This passage covers 3 T cell receptor beta chains from one sample sequenced in a study of cytomegalovirus exposure and HLA in healthy donors. Clones were sequenced by immunoSEQ multiplex PCR, and TCRdb holds only the in-frame ones, with some missing. The sample records 260,000 or so clones, approximately 87% being singletons. Material: PBMCs. These TCRs come from a man aged 18 to 30 in good health and CMV-seronegative.

The count of this clone is one. V and J are TRBV19 and TRBJ2-2; D is possibly TRBD1 (6 bases). This CDR3 region has 14 residues. CDR1 and CDR2 from the germline V gene are LNHDA and SQIVND (reference sequence). V lost 8 bases to trimming and J lost 6 bases, with 16 bases between them. The CDR3 sequence: CASHRGQAAGELFF. The CDR3 nucleotides are TGTGCCAGTCATCGGGGACAAGCGGCCGGGGAGCTGTTTTTT.

The CDR3 here is CSVNSGLADSYNEQFF. Here the CDR3 DNA reads TGCAGCGTTAACTCGGGACTAGCGGACTCCTACAATGAGCAGTTCTTC. This chain connects TRBV29-1 to TRBJ2-1, with 11 bases matching TRBD2. The CDR3 runs to 16 residues. Trimming at V came to 5 bases and at J to 0 bases, leaving 6 bases not matched to a gene. Germline V gene lookup returns CDR1 SQVTM and CDR2 ANQGSEA.

The chain employs TRBV27 and TRBJ1-5; tentative D call: TRBD1 (6 bases). Per germline, CDR1 MNHEY and CDR2 SMNVEV (reference sequence). The CDR3 is 14 amino acids. With 2 bases removed from V and 5 bases from J, the gap between germline ends came to 10 bases. The CDR3 bases are TGTGCCAGCAGTTTAAGCACAGGGCATCAGCCCCAGCATTTT. It codes for CASSLSTGHQPQHF.